This T cell receptor beta chain was documented in a study of CD8+ T cells in alopecia areata. The sample's treatment: oral pan-JAK inhibitor, 5-10 mg twice daily. This clone was picked up a small number of times. Its antigen remains unknown. General study points: Affected scalp, especially in alopecia totalis/universalis, had a higher clonality than normal scalp did.

Investigators isolated RNA and reverse transcribed it into cDNA to act as the sequencing template. Repertoires were generated with immunoSEQ multiplex PCR, while TCRdb's copy carries only in-frame clones and drops some. Of about 74,000 clones detected, 29% appear once; the ten largest clones hold more than 13%. CDR1 is SQVTM, CDR2 ANQGSEA, per germline. The CDR3 covers 11 residues. V was trimmed by 6 bases and J by 7 bases, leaving 13 bases between them. This TCR derives from a human donor with alopecia areata. This specimen consisted of CD8+ T cells sorted from blood, obtained at week 4, from a patient treated with tofacitinib. The chain links TRBV29-1 to TRBJ2-7; D may be TRBD1 (6 bases). The CDR3 region has the DNA TGCAGCGTGGGAACAGGGCGGGAGCAGTACTTC. Protein sequence: CSVGTGREQYF.